The clone carrying this TCR beta chain was observed a few times. Its antigen is currently unknown. These data come from a study of beta chain features in type 1 diabetes. This CDR3 is built from 14 residues. The V gene lost 1 base and the J gene lost 2 bases, with 8 bases spanning the gap. The germline V gene encodes CDR1 SGHVS and CDR2 FNYEAQ. Findings and caveats of the study: In the patient group, naive, central memory and Treg TCRB repertoires seemed more alike than in the healthy donor group. Among all four CD4+ subsets, Type 1 diabetes patients had TCRB CDR3s that were moderately but significantly shorter. PCR may have favored shorter templates equally in patients and controls.

By way of CD45RO/CCR7/CD25/CD127/CD95/CD27, the CD4+ regulatory, stem cell-like memory, central memory and naive cells were sorted. Expressed TCRB transcripts were sequenced because the entire RNA isolate underwent reverse transcription. Produced via immunoSEQ multiplex PCR; TCRdb's table is partial and in-frame only. The sample carries more than 300,000 clones, 9.3% recorded once. The chain has TRBV7-6 and TRBJ2-5; no clear D gene. The sequence derives from a man aged 30-40 years with type 1 diabetes. Sequences were obtained from central memory CD4+ T cells from blood. The CDR3 nucleotides read TGTGCCAGCAGCTTAGAGTACGGTCAAGAGACCCAGTACTTC. Translation gives CASSLEYGQETQYF.